These 5 T cell receptor beta chains share one sample of origin, sequenced in a study of control samples from healthy donors and cancer patients. The method was immunoSEQ multiplex PCR; TCRdb's version includes in-frame clones alone and lacks a portion of them. In the table there are about 130,000 clones, 90% to 95% of which are singletons. Sequenced sample: PBMCs. These TCRs come from a man between 60 and 75 years old with colorectal cancer.

This clone was counted between two and nine times. CDR3 in DNA: TGTGCCAGCAGATCACAGGGAGGATCCTATGGCTACACCTTC. Protein product: CASRSQGGSYGYTF. The V gene is TRBV5-4, the J gene TRBJ1-2; a possible D gene is TRBD1 (6 bases). The CDR3 is 14 amino acids. V shed 5 bases and J shed 4 bases, with 15 bases lying between them. The germline gives CDR1 SGHNT, CDR2 YYREEE (reference sequence).

The J gene is TRBJ2-7, the V gene TRBV19; possibly TRBD1 for D (7 bases). The CDR3 extends over 15 amino acids. The V end lost 5 bases, the J end lost 0 bases, and 14 bases lay between the germline ends. In germline, CDR1 is LNHDA, CDR2 SQIVND (reference sequence). The CDR3 region has the DNA TGTGCCAGTAGTGCGGGACAGTTTAGCTCCTACGAGCAGTACTTC. This sequence encodes CASSAGQFSSYEQYF.

This chain's CDR3 is CASSQDGPISSYNSPLHF. The CDR3, as DNA: TGCGCCAGCAGCCAAGATGGCCCCATAAGCTCCTATAATTCACCCCTCCACTTT. The chain joins TRBV4-3 to TRBJ1-6, with D unresolved. V was clipped by 0 bases and J by 0 bases, with 12 bases between them. Germline loops: CDR1 LGHNA, CDR2 YSLEER. CDR3 size: 18 residues.

J is TRBJ2-3 and V is TRBV4-3; 9 bases agree with TRBD2. The CDR3 sequence is 16 residues long. V shed 1 base and J 5 bases; nucleotides not matched to a gene: 7. In germline, CDR1 is LGHNA, CDR2 YSLEER. This CDR3 reads CASSQGRGGLGDTQYF. The CDR3 DNA is TGCGCCAGCAGCCAAGGGCGGGGGGGCCTGGGAGATACGCAGTATTTT.

J is TRBJ2-1 and V is TRBV3-1 (or the pseudogene TRBV3-2); D remains ambiguous. This CDR3 comprises 15 residues. The germline gives CDR1 LGHDT, CDR2 YNNKEL (reference sequence). Deletions cut 4 bases from V and 4 bases from J, with 14 bases between. The CDR3 sequence: CASSLGLGNYNEQFF. DNA of the CDR3: TGTGCCAGCAGCCTCGGTTTAGGGAATTACAATGAGCAGTTCTTC.